The 5 T cell receptor beta chains given below trace back to one sample, sequenced in a study of lymphopenia after photon versus proton radiotherapy. Method: immunoSEQ multiplex PCR; TCRdb's copy keeps in-frame clones and lacks some. The repertoire has about 20,000 clones, roughly 81% of them found once; the top ten carry around 3%. The starting material was peripheral blood, obtained from a patient treated with photon-based radiotherapy. The receptor source for this set is a woman between 45 and 60 years old with pancreatic cancer.

This chain joins TRBV2 and TRBJ1-1; weak D call: TRBD1 (5 bases). The V gene's germline CDR1 is SNHLY and CDR2 FYNNEI. The CDR3 has 13 residues. V dropped 6 bases and J dropped 0 bases, with 8 bases sitting between them. The CDR3 coding sequence is TGTGCCAGCAGGGACATATTGAACACTGAAGCTTTCTTT. This sequence encodes CASRDILNTEAFF.

The chain joins TRBV29-1 to TRBJ2-7; tentative D call: TRBD1 (5 bases). Germline lookup yields CDR1 SQVTM and CDR2 ANQGSEA. The CDR3 consists of 10 residues. V was pared by 6 bases and J by 5 bases, with 8 bases between. CDR3 amino acids: CSVQGDEQYF. The CDR3 DNA reads as TGCAGCGTCCAGGGTGACGAGCAGTACTTC.

This chain connects TRBV28 to TRBJ2-7; 14 nucleotides match TRBD2. CDR1 and CDR2 (germline): MDHEN, SYDVKM. The V segment lost 7 bases and the J segment 3 bases; nucleotides outside the gene matches: 8. This CDR3 contains 16 residues. CDR3 bases: TGTGCCAGCACCCCCGGGACTAGCGGGAGAGTCTACGAGCAGTACTTC. This translates into CASTPGTSGRVYEQYF.

The J gene is TRBJ1-1, the V gene TRBV15, with 7 bases fitting TRBD1. The CDR3 loop spans 14 amino acids. J was trimmed by 11 bases and V by 5 bases; bases with no gene match: 14. Germline loops: CDR1 LNHNV, CDR2 YYDKDF (reference sequence). The CDR3 loop reads CATSLRMTGLYAFF. The CDR3 bases are TGTGCCACCAGCCTACGGATGACAGGGCTGTATGCTTTCTTT.

The J gene is TRBJ1-1, the V gene TRBV27, with a tentative D call TRBD1 (6 bases). The germline CDR1 and CDR2 sequences are MNHEY and SMNVEV (reference sequence). V lost 5 bases to trimming and J lost 7 bases, with 11 bases between them. The CDR3 consists of 12 residues. Here the CDR3 DNA reads TGTGCCAGCAGTCCGGACAGCCTTGAAGCTTTCTTT. It yields the protein CASSPDSLEAFF.